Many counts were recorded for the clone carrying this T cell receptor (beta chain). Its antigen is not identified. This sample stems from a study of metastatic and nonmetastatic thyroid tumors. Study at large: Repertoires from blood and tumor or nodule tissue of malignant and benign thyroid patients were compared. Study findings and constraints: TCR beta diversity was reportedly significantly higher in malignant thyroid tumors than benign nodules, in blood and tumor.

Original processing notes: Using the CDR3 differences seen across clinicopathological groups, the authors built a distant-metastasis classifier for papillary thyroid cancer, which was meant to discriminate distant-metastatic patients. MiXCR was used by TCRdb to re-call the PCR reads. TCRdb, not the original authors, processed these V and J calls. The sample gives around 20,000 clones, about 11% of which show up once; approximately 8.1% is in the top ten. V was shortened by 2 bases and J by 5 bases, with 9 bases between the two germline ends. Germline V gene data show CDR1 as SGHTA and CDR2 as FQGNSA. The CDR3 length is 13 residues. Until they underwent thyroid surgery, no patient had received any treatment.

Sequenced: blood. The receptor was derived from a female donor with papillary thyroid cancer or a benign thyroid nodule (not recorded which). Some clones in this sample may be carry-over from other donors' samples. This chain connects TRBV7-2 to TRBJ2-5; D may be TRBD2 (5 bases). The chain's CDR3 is CASSLFAGETQYF. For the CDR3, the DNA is TGTGCCAGCAGCTTATTCGCGGGTGAGACCCAGTACTTC.